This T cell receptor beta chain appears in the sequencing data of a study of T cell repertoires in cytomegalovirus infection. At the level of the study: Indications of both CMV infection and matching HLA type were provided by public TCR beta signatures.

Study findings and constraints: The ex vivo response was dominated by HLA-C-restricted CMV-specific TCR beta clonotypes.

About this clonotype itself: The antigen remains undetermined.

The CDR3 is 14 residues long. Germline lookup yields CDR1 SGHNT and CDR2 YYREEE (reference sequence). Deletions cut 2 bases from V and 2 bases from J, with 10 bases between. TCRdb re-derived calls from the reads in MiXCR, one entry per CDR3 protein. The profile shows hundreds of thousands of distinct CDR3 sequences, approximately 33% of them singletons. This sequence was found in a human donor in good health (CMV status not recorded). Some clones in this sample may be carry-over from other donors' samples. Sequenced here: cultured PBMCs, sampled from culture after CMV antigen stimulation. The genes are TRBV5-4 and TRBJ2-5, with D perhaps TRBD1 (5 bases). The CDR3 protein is CASSLPQAQETQYF. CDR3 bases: TGTGCCAGCAGCTTACCACAGGCACAAGAGACCCAGTACTTC.